A selection of T cell receptor beta chains follows, all from one sample in a study of T cells in Graves' hyperthyroidism and ophthalmopathy. TCRdb recomputed calls from the multiplex PCR reads with MiXCR, one row per CDR3 protein. The sample carries roughly 300,000 distinct CDR3 sequences, less than 30% recorded once. Sequencing was performed on blood. These receptors all stem from a man aged 35 to 55 with Graves' hyperthyroidism that later progressed to Graves' ophthalmopathy. Both conserved end residues are part of each CDR3. Fields, in order: J gene, CDR3 length, D gene, V gene, clone size, CDR3 protein, CDR3 DNA. A D gene is named only where the DNA matches it firmly. The size field is filled for only some rows; it gives once, few, many or a size class.

J gene: TRBJ1-1; CDR3 length: 15; D gene: TRBD1; V gene: TRBV6-1; clone size: NA; CDR3 protein: CASRDRGLGNTEAFF; CDR3 DNA: TGTGCCAGCAGGGACAGGGGGCTTGGAAACACTGAAGCTTTCTTT
J gene: TRBJ1-1; CDR3 length: 15; D gene: NA; V gene: TRBV11-3; clone size: few; CDR3 protein: CASSLDKSLLPEAFF; CDR3 DNA: TGTGCCAGCAGCTTAGATAAATCCCTTCTCCCTGAAGCTTTCTTT
J gene: TRBJ1-1; CDR3 length: 16; D gene: NA; V gene: TRBV3-1; clone size: NA; CDR3 protein: CASSRGGSFMNTEAFF; CDR3 DNA: TGTGCCAGCAGCAGGGGGGGTTCTTTTATGAACACTGAAGCTTTCTTT
J gene: TRBJ2-7; CDR3 length: 13; D gene: NA; V gene: TRBV12-3/TRBV12-4; clone size: NA; CDR3 protein: CASSPPMTYEQYF; CDR3 DNA: TGTGCCAGCAGTCCTCCTATGACCTACGAGCAGTACTTC
J gene: TRBJ2-7; CDR3 length: 14; D gene: NA; V gene: TRBV5-1; clone size: many; CDR3 protein: CASKDSLRAYEQYF; CDR3 DNA: TGCGCCAGCAAGGACAGCCTCCGCGCCTACGAGCAGTACTTC
J gene: TRBJ2-5; CDR3 length: 12; D gene: NA; V gene: TRBV20-1; clone size: many; CDR3 protein: CSASSVQETQYF; CDR3 DNA: TGCAGTGCTAGTTCGGTACAAGAGACCCAGTACTTC
J gene: TRBJ2-4; CDR3 length: 17; D gene: TRBD2; V gene: TRBV7-8; clone size: many; CDR3 protein: CASSYAELAGGLNIQYF; CDR3 DNA: TGTGCCAGCAGCTACGCTGAATTAGCGGGAGGACTGAACATTCAGTACTTC
J gene: TRBJ2-7; CDR3 length: 15; D gene: TRBD2; V gene: TRBV20-1; clone size: many; CDR3 protein: CSARDTASGFYEQYF; CDR3 DNA: TGCAGTGCTAGAGATACGGCTAGCGGGTTCTACGAGCAGTACTTC
J gene: TRBJ1-5; CDR3 length: 15; D gene: NA; V gene: TRBV5-1; clone size: NA; CDR3 protein: CASSLLGGNNQPRHF; CDR3 DNA: TGCGCCAGCAGCTTGTTAGGGGGTAACAATCAGCCCCGGCATTTT
J gene: TRBJ1-2; CDR3 length: 14; D gene: TRBD1; V gene: TRBV6-5; clone size: many; CDR3 protein: CASTRDREYYGYTF; CDR3 DNA: TGTGCCAGCACCCGGGACAGGGAATACTATGGCTACACCTTC
J gene: TRBJ2-5; CDR3 length: 14; D gene: TRBD2; V gene: TRBV20-1; clone size: many; CDR3 protein: CSASITGGQETQYF; CDR3 DNA: TGCAGTGCTAGTATTACGGGAGGACAAGAGACCCAGTACTTC
J gene: TRBJ2-7; CDR3 length: 14; D gene: NA; V gene: TRBV6-5; clone size: NA; CDR3 protein: CASSYSRREYEQYF; CDR3 DNA: TGTGCCAGCAGTTACTCCCGCAGGGAATACGAGCAGTACTTC
J gene: TRBJ2-5; CDR3 length: 13; D gene: TRBD2; V gene: TRBV7-3; clone size: many; CDR3 protein: CASSLSGSETQYF; CDR3 DNA: TGTGCCAGCAGCCTTAGCGGGTCCGAGACCCAGTACTTC
J gene: TRBJ2-5; CDR3 length: 13; D gene: NA; V gene: TRBV28; clone size: many; CDR3 protein: CASRGLPTETQYF; CDR3 DNA: TGTGCCAGCAGAGGGCTACCAACAGAGACCCAGTACTTC